This T cell receptor (beta chain) was profiled in a study of PD-L1 blockade in urothelial cancer. Background on the study: Males with urothelial cancer arising in the bladder constituted about 90% of the roughly 30 patients. Across blood samples, T cells had a median count of about 140,000.

Trimming stripped 8 bases from V and 2 bases from J, with 13 bases between. Germline V gives CDR1 MNHEY, CDR2 SMNVEV (reference sequence). This CDR3 comprises 14 residues. Specified time point: peripheral blood 6 weeks after treatment start. Patients presented with locally advanced or metastatic urothelial carcinoma. Between 1 and 8 samples, pretreatment and on-treatment, were given by each patient. The repertoire was sequenced with immunoSEQ multiplex PCR; TCRdb's copy has only in-frame clones and lacks some. The top ten clones hold 7.3% of a sample with about 45,000 clones, about 89% of them seen once.

The genes are TRBV27 and TRBJ1-5; D is unresolved. Sample: PBMCs, taken around atezolizumab (anti-PD-L1) treatment. The clonotype was recovered from a man aged 70 or older with urothelial cancer. The CDR3 sequence is CASRRTAGNQPQHF. The CDR3 nucleotides are TGTGCCAGCCGACGAACAGCGGGCAATCAGCCCCAGCATTTT.